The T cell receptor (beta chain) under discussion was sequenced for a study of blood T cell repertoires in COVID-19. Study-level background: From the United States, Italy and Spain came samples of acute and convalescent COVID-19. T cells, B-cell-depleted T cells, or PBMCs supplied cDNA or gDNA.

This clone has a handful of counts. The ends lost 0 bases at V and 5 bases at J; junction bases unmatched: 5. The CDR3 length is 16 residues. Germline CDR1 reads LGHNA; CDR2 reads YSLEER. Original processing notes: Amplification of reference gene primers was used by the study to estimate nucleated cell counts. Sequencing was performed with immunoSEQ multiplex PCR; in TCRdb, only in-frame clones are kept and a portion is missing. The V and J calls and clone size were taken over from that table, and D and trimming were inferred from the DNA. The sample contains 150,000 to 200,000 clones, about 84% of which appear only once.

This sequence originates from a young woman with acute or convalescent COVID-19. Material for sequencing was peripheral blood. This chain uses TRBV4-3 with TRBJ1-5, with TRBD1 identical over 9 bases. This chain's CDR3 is CASSQDYDRGDQPQHF. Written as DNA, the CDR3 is TGCGCCAGCAGCCAAGATTACGACAGGGGGGATCAGCCCCAGCATTTT.